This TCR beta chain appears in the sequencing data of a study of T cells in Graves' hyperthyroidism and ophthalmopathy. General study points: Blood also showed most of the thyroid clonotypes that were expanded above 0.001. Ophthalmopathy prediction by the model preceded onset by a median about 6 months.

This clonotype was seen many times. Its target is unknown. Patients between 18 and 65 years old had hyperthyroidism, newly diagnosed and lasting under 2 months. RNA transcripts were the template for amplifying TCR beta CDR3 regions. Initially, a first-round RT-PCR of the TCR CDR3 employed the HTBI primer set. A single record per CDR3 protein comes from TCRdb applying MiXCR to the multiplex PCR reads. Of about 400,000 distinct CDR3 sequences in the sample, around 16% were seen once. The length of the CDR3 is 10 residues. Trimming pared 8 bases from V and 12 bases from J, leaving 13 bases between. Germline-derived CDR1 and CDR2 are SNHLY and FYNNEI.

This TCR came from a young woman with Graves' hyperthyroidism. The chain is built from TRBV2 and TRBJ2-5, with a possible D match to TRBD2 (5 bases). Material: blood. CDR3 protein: CASGTGVKYF. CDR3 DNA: TGTGCCAGCGGCACCGGGGTGAAGTACTTC.